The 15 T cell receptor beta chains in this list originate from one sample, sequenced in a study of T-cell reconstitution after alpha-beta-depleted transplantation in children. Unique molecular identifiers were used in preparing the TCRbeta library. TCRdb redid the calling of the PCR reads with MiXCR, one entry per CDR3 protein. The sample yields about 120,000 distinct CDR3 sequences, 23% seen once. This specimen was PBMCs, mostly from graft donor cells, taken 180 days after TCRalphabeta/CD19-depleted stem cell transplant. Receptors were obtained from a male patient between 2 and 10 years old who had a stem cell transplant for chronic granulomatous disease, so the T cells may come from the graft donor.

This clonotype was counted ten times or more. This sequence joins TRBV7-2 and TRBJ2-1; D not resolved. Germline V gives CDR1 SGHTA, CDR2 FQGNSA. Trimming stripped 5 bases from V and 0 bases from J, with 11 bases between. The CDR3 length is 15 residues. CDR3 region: CASSRAISSYNEQFF. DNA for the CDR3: TGTGCCAGCAGCCGGGCTATCAGCTCCTACAATGAGCAGTTCTTC.

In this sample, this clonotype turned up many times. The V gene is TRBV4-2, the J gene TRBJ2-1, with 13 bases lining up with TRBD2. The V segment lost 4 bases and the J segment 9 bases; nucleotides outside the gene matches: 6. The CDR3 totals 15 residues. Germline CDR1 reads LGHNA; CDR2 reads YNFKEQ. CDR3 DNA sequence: TGTGCCAGCAGCCTAAGGACTAGCGGGGGAAGTGAGCAGTTCTTC. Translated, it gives CASSLRTSGGSEQFF.

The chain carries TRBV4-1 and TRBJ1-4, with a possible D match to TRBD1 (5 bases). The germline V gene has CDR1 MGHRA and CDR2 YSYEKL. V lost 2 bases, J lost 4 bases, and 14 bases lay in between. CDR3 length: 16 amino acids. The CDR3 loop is CASSQSRRQLNEKLFF. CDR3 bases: TGCGCCAGCAGCCAAAGTCGGCGACAGCTTAATGAAAAACTGTTTTTT.

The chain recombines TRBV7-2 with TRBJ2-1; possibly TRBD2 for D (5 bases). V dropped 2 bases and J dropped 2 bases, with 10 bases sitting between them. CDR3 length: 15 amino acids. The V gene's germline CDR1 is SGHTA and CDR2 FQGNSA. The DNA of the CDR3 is TGTGCCAGCAGCTTATTGCAGCGGCCCTACAATGAGCAGTTCTTC. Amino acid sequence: CASSLLQRPYNEQFF.

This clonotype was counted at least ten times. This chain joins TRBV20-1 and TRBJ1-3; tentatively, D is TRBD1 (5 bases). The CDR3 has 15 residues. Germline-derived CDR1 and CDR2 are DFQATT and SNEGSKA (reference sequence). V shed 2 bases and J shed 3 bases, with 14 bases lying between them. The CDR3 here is CSARNRLVGGNTIYF. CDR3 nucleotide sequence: TGCAGTGCTAGAAACAGGCTCGTTGGTGGAAACACCATATATTTT.

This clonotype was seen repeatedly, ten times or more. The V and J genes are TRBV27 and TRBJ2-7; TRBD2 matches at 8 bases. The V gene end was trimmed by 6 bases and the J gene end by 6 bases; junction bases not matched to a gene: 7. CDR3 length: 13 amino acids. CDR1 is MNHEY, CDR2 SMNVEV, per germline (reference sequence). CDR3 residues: CASRLGLVGEQYF. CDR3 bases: TGTGCCAGCAGATTGGGACTAGTGGGCGAGCAGTACTTC.

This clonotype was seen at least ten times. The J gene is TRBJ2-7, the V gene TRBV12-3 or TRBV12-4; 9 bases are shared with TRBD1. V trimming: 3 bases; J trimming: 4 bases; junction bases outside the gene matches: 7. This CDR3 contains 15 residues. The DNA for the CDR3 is TGTGCCAGCAGTTTTTCCCGCGGACAGGGGTACGAGCAGTACTTC. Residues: CASSFSRGQGYEQYF.

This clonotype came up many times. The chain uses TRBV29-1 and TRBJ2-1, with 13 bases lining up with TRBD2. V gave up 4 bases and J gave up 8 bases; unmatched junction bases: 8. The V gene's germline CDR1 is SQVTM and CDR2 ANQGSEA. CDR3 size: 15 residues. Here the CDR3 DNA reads TGCAGCGTTGCCCCGACTAGCGGGAGGAGAGATGAGCAGTTCTTC. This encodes CSVAPTSGRRDEQFF.

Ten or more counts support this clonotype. The CDR3 sequence: CATSRDKGANQPQHF. The DNA for the CDR3 is TGTGCCACCAGCAGAGATAAGGGGGCCAATCAGCCCCAGCATTTT. This chain joins TRBV15 and TRBJ1-5; TRBD1 aligns across 7 bases. Germline loops: CDR1 LNHNV, CDR2 YYDKDF (reference sequence). Trimming removed 0 bases from V and 3 bases from J; junction bases left unmatched: 2. The length of the CDR3 is 15 residues.

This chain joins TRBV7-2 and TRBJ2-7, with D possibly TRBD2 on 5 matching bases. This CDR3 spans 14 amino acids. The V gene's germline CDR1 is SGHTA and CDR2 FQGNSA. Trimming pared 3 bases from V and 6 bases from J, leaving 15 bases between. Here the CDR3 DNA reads TGTGCCAGCAGCTTGGGCCTTTACGGGATCGAGCAGTACTTC. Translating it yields CASSLGLYGIEQYF.

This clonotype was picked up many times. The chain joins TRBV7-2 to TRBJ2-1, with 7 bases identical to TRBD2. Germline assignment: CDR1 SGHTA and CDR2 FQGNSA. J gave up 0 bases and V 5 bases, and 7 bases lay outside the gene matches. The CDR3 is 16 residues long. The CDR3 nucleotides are TGTGCCAGCAGCAGACTAGCCCGGAGCTCCTACAATGAGCAGTTCTTC. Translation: CASSRLARSSYNEQFF.

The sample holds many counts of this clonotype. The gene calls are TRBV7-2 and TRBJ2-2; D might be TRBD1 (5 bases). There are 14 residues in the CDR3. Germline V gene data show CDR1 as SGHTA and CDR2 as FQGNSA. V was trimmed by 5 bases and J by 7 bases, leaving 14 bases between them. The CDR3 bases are TGTGCCAGCAGCCCATTAAAAGGGGACGGGGAGCTGTTTTTT. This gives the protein CASSPLKGDGELFF.

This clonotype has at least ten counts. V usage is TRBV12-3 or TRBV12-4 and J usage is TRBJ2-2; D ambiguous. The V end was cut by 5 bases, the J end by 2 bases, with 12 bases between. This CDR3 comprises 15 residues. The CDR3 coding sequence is TGTGCCAGCAGTCCTTTTAACGGTAACACCGGGGAGCTGTTTTTT. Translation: CASSPFNGNTGELFF.

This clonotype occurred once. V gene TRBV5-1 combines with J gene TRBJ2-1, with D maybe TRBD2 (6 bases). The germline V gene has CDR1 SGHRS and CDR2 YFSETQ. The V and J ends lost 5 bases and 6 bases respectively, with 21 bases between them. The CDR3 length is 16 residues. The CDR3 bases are TGCGCCAGCAGGCATGTCGCCTTAGCGGAGGGCAATGAGCAGTTCTTC. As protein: CASRHVALAEGNEQFF. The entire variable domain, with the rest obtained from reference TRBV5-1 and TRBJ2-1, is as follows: KAGVTQTPRYLIKTRGQQVTLSCSPISGHRSVSWYQQTPGQGLQFLFEYFSETQRNKGNFPGRFSGRQFSNSRSEMNVSTLELGDSALYLCASRHVALAEGNEQFFGPGTRLTVL.

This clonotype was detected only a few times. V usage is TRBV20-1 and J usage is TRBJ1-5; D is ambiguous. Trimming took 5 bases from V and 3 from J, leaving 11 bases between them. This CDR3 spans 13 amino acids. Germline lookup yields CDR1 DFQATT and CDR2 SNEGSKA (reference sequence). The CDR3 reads CSASGPPNQPQHF. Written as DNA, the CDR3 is TGCAGTGCTTCCGGGCCTCCCAATCAGCCCCAGCATTTT.